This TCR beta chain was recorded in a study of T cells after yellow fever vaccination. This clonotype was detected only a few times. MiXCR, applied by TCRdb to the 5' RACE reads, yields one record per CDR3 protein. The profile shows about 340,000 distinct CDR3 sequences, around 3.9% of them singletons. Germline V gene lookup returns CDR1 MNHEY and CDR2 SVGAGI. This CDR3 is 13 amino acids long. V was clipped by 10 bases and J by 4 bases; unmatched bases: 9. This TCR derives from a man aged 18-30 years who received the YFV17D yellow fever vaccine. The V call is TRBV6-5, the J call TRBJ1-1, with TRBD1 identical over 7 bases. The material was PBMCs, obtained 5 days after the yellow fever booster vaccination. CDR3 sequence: CATVRGGATEAFF. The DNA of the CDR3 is TGTGCCACCGTCAGGGGGGGGGCCACTGAAGCTTTCTTT.